This TCR beta chain appears in the sequencing data of a study of human T cells and chemical hapten exposure. This clonotype appeared many times. Antigen: not known. TCRdb re-analysed the RACE reads in MiXCR, keeping a single row per CDR3 protein. The table includes approximately 370,000 distinct CDR3 sequences, around 5.5% detected once. Notes on the study in general: As the donors had alopecia, their immune response may differ from healthy people's. Compared with pre-sensitization or healthy control sets, expanded TCRs clustered more. In the PT1 data, expanded TCR counts showed a positive correlation with patch test score.

The CDR3 is 15 residues long. Trimming left V 5 bases short and J 1 base short, with 9 bases between. Time point indicated: pre-sensitization, week 0. Sample treatment: therapeutic diphenylcyclopropenone sensitization with weekly scalp DPC. Patches went on only after blood had been drawn each time. The chain has TRBV12-3 or TRBV12-4 and TRBJ1-6, with no clear D. The sample consisted of whole blood, taken in connection with sensitization to the hapten diphenylcyclopropenone (DPC). This clonotype was sampled from a woman younger than 30 with alopecia areata. Some clones in this sample may be carry-over from other donors' samples. Here the CDR3 reads CASSPPGSYNSPLHF. DNA for the CDR3: TGTGCCAGCAGTCCCCCGGGGTCCTATAATTCACCCCTCCACTTT.